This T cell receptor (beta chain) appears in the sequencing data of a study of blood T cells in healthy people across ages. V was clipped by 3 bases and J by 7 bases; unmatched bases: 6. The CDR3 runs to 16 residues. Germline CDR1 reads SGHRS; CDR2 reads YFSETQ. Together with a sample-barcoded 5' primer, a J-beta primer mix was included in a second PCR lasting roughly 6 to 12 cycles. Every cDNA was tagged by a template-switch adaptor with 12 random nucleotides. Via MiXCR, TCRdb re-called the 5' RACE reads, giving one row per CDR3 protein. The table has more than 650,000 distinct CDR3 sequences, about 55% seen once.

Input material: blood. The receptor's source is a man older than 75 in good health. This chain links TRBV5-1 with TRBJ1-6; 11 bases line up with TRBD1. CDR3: CASSYGQGAKNSPLHF. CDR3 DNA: TGCGCCAGCAGCTACGGACAGGGGGCGAAGAATTCACCCCTCCACTTT.